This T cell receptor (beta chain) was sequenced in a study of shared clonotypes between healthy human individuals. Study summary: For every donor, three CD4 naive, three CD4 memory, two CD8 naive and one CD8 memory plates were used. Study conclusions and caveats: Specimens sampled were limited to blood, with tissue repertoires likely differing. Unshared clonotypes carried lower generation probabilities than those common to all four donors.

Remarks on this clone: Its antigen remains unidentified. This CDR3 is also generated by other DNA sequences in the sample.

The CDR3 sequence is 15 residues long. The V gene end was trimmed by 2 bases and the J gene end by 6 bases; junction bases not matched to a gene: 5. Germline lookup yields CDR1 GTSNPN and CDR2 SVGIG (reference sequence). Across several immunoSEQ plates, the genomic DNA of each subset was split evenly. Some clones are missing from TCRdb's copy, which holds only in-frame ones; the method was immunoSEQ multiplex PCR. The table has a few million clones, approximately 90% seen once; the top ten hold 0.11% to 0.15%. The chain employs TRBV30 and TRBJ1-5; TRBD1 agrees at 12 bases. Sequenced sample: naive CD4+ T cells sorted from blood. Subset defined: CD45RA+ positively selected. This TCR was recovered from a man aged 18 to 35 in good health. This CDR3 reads CAWSSGTGGRQPQHF. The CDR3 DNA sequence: TGTGCCTGGAGTTCCGGGACAGGGGGCCGTCAGCCCCAGCATTTT. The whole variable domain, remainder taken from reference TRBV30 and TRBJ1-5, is SQTIHQWPATLVQPVGSPLSLECTVEGTSNPNLYWYRQAAGRGLQLLFYSVGIGQISSEVPQNLSASRPQDRQFILSSKKLLLSDSGFYLCAWSSGTGGRQPQHFGDGTRLSIL.